Below, 14 T cell receptor beta chains from the same sample are listed, as sequenced in a study of cytomegalovirus exposure and HLA in healthy donors. PCR employed 60 Vbeta and 13 Jbeta primers. Some clones are missing from TCRdb's copy, which holds only in-frame ones; the method was immunoSEQ multiplex PCR. This table lists 40,000 to 65,000 clones. Sequenced material: PBMCs. These receptors all stem from a man between 40 and 49 years old in good health and CMV-seropositive.

The V gene is TRBV5-1, the J gene TRBJ2-7, with 7 bases matching TRBD2. V dropped 0 bases and J dropped 3; count of bases not matched to a gene: 3. The CDR3 runs to 14 residues. CDR1 and CDR2 from the germline V gene are SGHRS and YFSETQ. The CDR3 reads CASSLAGGSYEQYF. The CDR3 nucleotides are TGCGCCAGCAGCTTGGCCGGCGGGAGCTACGAGCAGTACTTC. The variable domain in full, with the rest retrieved from reference TRBV5-1 and TRBJ2-7, is KAGVTQTPRYLIKTRGQQVTLSCSPISGHRSVSWYQQTPGQGLQFLFEYFSETQRNKGNFPGRFSGRQFSNSRSEMNVSTLELGDSALYLCASSLAGGSYEQYFGPGTRLTVT.

V and J are TRBV18 and TRBJ2-2, with TRBD1 identical over 10 bases. With 2 bases clipped from V and 7 bases from J, the junction kept 4 bases outside the gene matches. The V gene's germline CDR1 is KGHSH and CDR2 LQKENI. CDR3 length: 15 amino acids. The CDR3: CASSPRDRGIGELFF. The CDR3 DNA reads as TGTGCCAGCTCACCAAGGGACAGGGGTATCGGGGAGCTGTTTTTT.

This sequence joins TRBV27 and TRBJ2-5; D might be TRBD2 (5 bases). V was cut by 7 bases and J by 5 bases, with 17 bases left in between. The CDR3 consists of 14 residues. Germline V lookup: CDR1 MNHEY, CDR2 SMNVEV (reference sequence). The CDR3 sequence: CASKADPFRETQYF. CDR3 coding DNA: TGTGCCAGCAAAGCGGACCCCTTCCGGGAGACCCAGTACTTC.

The genes are TRBV28 and TRBJ1-1; a weak D match, TRBD1 (6 bases). Germline V gives CDR1 MDHEN, CDR2 SYDVKM. The CDR3 consists of 15 residues. Trimming removed 6 bases from V and 2 bases from J, with 16 bases in between. CDR3: CASRLPGHKNTEAFF. The CDR3 bases are TGTGCCAGCAGACTTCCGGGACACAAAAACACTGAAGCTTTCTTT.

The rearrangement links TRBV15 to TRBJ2-6; tentative D call: TRBD2 (5 bases). The CDR3 consists of 14 residues. V was clipped by 5 bases and J by 0 bases, with 5 bases between them. Germline CDR1 LNHNV, CDR2 YYDKDF (reference sequence). CDR3 residues: CATSGLSGANVLTF. The CDR3 DNA reads TGTGCCACCAGCGGACTCTCTGGGGCCAACGTCCTGACTTTC.

This chain links TRBV29-1 with TRBJ2-6; possible D gene TRBD2, 5 bases. Germline lookup yields CDR1 SQVTM and CDR2 ANQGSEA. V was trimmed by 3 bases and J by 0 bases, leaving 9 bases between them. This CDR3 is built from 15 residues. The CDR3 loop reads CSVERGNSGANVLTF. The CDR3 bases are TGCAGCGTTGAGCGAGGGAACTCTGGGGCCAACGTCCTGACTTTC.

The gene calls are TRBV7-6 and TRBJ2-7; 10 bases line up with TRBD2. Germline V lookup: CDR1 SGHVS, CDR2 FNYEAQ. The CDR3 is made up of 15 amino acids. J lost 2 bases, V lost 2 bases, and 3 bases had no gene match. CDR3 in DNA: TGTGCCAGCAGCTTATCTAGCGGGGGAACCTACGAGCAGTACTTC. As protein: CASSLSSGGTYEQYF.

This sequence joins TRBV7-6 and TRBJ1-2, with 9 bases lining up with TRBD1. Germline trimming cut 5 bases from V and 7 bases from J; bases unmatched to any gene: 14. Germline-derived CDR1 and CDR2 are SGHVS and FNYEAQ. CDR3 size: 16 residues. The CDR3 here is CASSRTGQGIPFGYTF. The CDR3 region has the DNA TGTGCCAGCAGCCGGACCGGACAGGGGATTCCATTTGGCTACACCTTC. The entire variable domain, with the rest obtained from reference TRBV7-6 and TRBJ1-2, is as follows: GAGVSQSPRYKVTKRGQDVALRCDPISGHVSLYWYRQALGQGPEFLTYFNYEAQQDKSGLPNDRFSAERPEGSISTLTIQRTEQRDSAMYRCASSRTGQGIPFGYTFGSGTRLTVV.

On this clone itself: The same CDR3 also results from other DNA sequences found in this sample. The V and J genes are TRBV5-1 and TRBJ1-1; perhaps TRBD1 as D (6 bases). CDR3 length: 14 residues. The V gene's germline CDR1 is SGHRS and CDR2 YFSETQ. The V end lost 0 bases, the J end lost 2 bases, and 8 bases lay between the germline ends. This CDR3 is CASSLGTDNTEAFF. CDR3 nucleotides: TGCGCCAGCAGCTTGGGGACAGACAACACTGAAGCTTTCTTT.

The chain has TRBV9 and TRBJ1-1, with unresolved D. V dropped 3 bases and J dropped 4 bases, with 10 bases sitting between them. CDR3 length: 13 residues. Per germline, CDR1 SGDLS and CDR2 YYNGEE. This CDR3 is CASSGYAGTEAFF. The CDR3 DNA follows: TGTGCCAGCAGCGGATACGCGGGCACTGAAGCTTTCTTT.

The V call is TRBV19, the J call TRBJ1-2, with no clear D. CDR1 is LNHDA and CDR2 is SQIVND in the germline V gene (reference sequence). CDR3 length: 13 amino acids. V was shortened by 1 base and J by 6 bases, with 9 bases between the two germline ends. CDR3: CASSIGASDGYTF. The CDR3 coding sequence is TGTGCCAGTAGTATAGGGGCTTCTGATGGCTACACCTTC.

The chain carries TRBV7-3 and TRBJ2-7; weak D call: TRBD2 (5 bases). Trimming cost V 2 bases and J 5 bases, with 10 bases left between them. This CDR3 has 13 amino acids. Germline V CDR1 and CDR2: SGHTA, FQGTGA. CDR3 loop: CASSLQPGDEQYF. In DNA form, the CDR3 reads TGTGCCAGCAGCTTACAACCCGGGGACGAGCAGTACTTC. The full variable domain, in which reference TRBV7-3 and TRBJ2-7 provide the parts outside the CDR3, is GAGVSQTPSNKVTEKGKYVELRCDPISGHTALYWYRQSLGQGPEFLIYFQGTGAADDSGLPNDRFFAVRPEGSVSTLKIQRTERGDSAVYLCASSLQPGDEQYFGPGTRLTVT.

The V gene is TRBV6-1, the J gene TRBJ1-1; D gene uncertain. The ends were cut back, 7 bases at V and 2 bases at J, with 5 bases in the middle. The CDR3 is made up of 11 amino acids. Germline values: CDR1 MNHNS, CDR2 SASEGT. The CDR3 loop reads CASKHNTEAFF. DNA for the CDR3: TGTGCCAGCAAACACAACACTGAAGCTTTCTTT.

The V call is TRBV7-9, the J call TRBJ2-5; 11 bases fit TRBD1. Losses at the gene ends were 3 bases for V and 4 bases for J; bases not matched to a gene: 7. The germline V gene has CDR1 SEHNR and CDR2 FQNEAQ (reference sequence). This CDR3 is 16 amino acids long. The CDR3 DNA sequence: TGTGCCAGCAGCTTCGGGGTAGGACAGGGGGCAGAGACCCAGTACTTC. Translated, it gives CASSFGVGQGAETQYF.